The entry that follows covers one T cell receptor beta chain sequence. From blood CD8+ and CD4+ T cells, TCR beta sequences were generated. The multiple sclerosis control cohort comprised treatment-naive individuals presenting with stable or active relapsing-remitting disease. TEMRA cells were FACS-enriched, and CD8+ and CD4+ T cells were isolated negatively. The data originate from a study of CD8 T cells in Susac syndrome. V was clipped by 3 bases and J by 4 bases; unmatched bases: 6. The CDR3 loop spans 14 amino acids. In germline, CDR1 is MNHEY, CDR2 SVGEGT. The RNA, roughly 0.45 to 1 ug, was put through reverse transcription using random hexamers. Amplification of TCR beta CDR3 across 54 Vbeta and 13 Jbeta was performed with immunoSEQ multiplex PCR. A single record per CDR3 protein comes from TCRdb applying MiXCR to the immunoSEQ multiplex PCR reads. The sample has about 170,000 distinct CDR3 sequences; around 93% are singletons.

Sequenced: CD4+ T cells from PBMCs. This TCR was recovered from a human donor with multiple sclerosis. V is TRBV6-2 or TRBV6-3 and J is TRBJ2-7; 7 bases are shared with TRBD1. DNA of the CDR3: TGTGCCAGCAGTTATTCCGGGACAGAGTACGAGCAGTACTTC. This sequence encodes CASSYSGTEYEQYF.